These 3 T cell receptor beta chains came from one sample sequenced in a study of shared clonotypes between healthy human individuals. The method was immunoSEQ multiplex PCR; TCRdb's version includes in-frame clones alone and lacks a portion of them. The repertoire holds 90,000 to 100,000 clones, with approximately 44% as singletons. The sample taken for sequencing was PBMCs. All receptors come from a woman between 40 and 55 years old in good health. Some clones in this sample may be carry-over from other donors' samples.

This clone occurred a few times. The rearrangement uses TRBV15 and TRBJ2-3; TRBD1 agrees at 7 bases. The junction had 6 bases not matched to a gene; V was cut back by 3 bases and J by 3 bases. Germline lookup yields CDR1 LNHNV and CDR2 YYDKDF (reference sequence). The CDR3 length is 15 residues. CDR3: CATSSDRVETDTQYF. For the CDR3, the DNA is TGTGCCACCAGCAGCGACAGGGTCGAGACAGATACGCAGTATTTT.

The V gene is TRBV6-1, the J gene TRBJ2-2; D tentatively reads TRBD1 or TRBD2 (6 bases each). Trimming pared 5 bases from V and 3 bases from J, leaving 13 bases between. CDR3 length: 15 amino acids. Germline CDR1 MNHNS, CDR2 SASEGT. The CDR3: CASSMTGGDTGELFF. DNA of the CDR3: TGTGCCAGCAGTATGACAGGAGGGGACACCGGGGAGCTGTTTTTT.

This clone occurred many times. CDR3: CASSEVSGEPLHF. The CDR3 DNA reads TGTGCCAGCAGTGAAGTTTCAGGGGAACCCCTCCACTTT. The V and J genes are TRBV6-1 and TRBJ1-6; possibly TRBD1 for D (6 bases). The CDR3 totals 13 residues. The germline V gene encodes CDR1 MNHNS and CDR2 SASEGT. V was cut by 1 base and J by 12 bases, with 10 bases left in between.